Listed here are 27 T cell receptor beta chains from one sample, sequenced in a study of blood T cell repertoires in COVID-19. Here immunoSEQ multiplex PCR was the method, and the copy in TCRdb shows in-frame clones only, minus some. The sample yields a few hundred thousand clones, just under 90% seen once. Sequencing input: peripheral blood. These receptor sequences come from a man in his 60s who had recovered from COVID-19.

This clone was recorded once. The rearrangement links TRBV6-6 to TRBJ2-2; D unclear. The CDR3 totals 13 residues. The V gene's germline CDR1 is MNHNY and CDR2 SVGAGI (reference sequence). V was shortened by 6 bases and J by 1 base, with 6 bases between the two germline ends. CDR3 nucleotide sequence: TGTGCCAGCAGACCAGGGAACACCGGGGAGCTGTTTTTT. It encodes CASRPGNTGELFF.

The J gene is TRBJ1-1, the V gene TRBV28; TRBD1 aligns across 9 bases. The V gene end was trimmed by 2 bases and the J gene end by 4 bases; junction bases not matched to a gene: 5. The germline CDR1 and CDR2 sequences are MDHEN and SYDVKM. CDR3 length equals 15 residues. The CDR3 DNA reads TGTGCCAGCAGTTTAACAGGGGGCTCTGGCACTGAAGCTTTCTTT. The encoded protein is CASSLTGGSGTEAFF.

The rearrangement uses TRBV27 and TRBJ2-3, with D possibly being TRBD2 (6 bases). There are 15 residues in the CDR3. V shed 7 bases and J shed 0 bases, with 14 bases lying between them. Per germline, CDR1 MNHEY and CDR2 SMNVEV (reference sequence). CDR3 sequence reads: CASKGSGPSTDTQYF. CDR3 in DNA: TGTGCCAGCAAGGGAAGCGGGCCTAGCACAGATACGCAGTATTTT.

This rearrangement joins TRBV6-5 to TRBJ1-1; 7 nucleotides align to TRBD1. There are 12 residues in the CDR3. Trimming cost V 6 bases and J 3 bases; bases outside gene matches: 1. The germline CDR1 and CDR2 sequences are MNHEY and SVGAGI. The CDR3 sequence is CASRDRYTEAFF. The CDR3 nucleotides are TGTGCCAGCAGGGACAGGTACACTGAAGCTTTCTTT.

The chain joins TRBV6-4 to TRBJ2-1, with D perhaps matching TRBD2 (6 bases). Germline CDR1 is MRHNA and CDR2 is SNTAGT. The CDR3 extends over 16 amino acids. V lost 3 bases to trimming and J lost 0 bases, with 12 bases between them. The CDR3 coding sequence is TGTGCCAGCAGTGAGATGACTAGACGCTCCTACAATGAGCAGTTCTTC. It codes for CASSEMTRRSYNEQFF.

The rearrangement uses TRBV24-1 and TRBJ1-1; D is unresolved. Germline V gene lookup returns CDR1 KGHDR and CDR2 SFDVKD. V was clipped by 4 bases and J by 7 bases, with 12 bases between them. The CDR3 extends over 13 amino acids. The CDR3 DNA sequence: TGTGCCACCAGTGACCCCGGACGGGGTGAAGCTTTCTTT. This sequence encodes CATSDPGRGEAFF.

CDR3 bases: TGCGCCAGCAGCCAATTTGGGGGGGGGACCCAGTACTTC. Residues: CASSQFGGGTQYF. The V gene is TRBV4-1, the J gene TRBJ2-5; the match to TRBD2 covers 7 bases. Looked up from germline, CDR1 is MGHRA and CDR2 is YSYEKL. The CDR3 covers 13 residues. The ends lost 2 bases at V and 7 bases at J; junction bases unmatched: 4.

The count of this clone is one. J is TRBJ1-5 and V is TRBV6-1; possible D gene TRBD1, 5 bases. Germline V gene sequence: CDR1 MNHNS, CDR2 SASEGT. The CDR3 sequence is 14 residues long. Trimming left V 2 bases short and J 5 bases short, with 10 bases between. CDR3 nucleotides: TGTGCCAGCAGTGAAAGGGGCGGGGATCAGCCCCAGCATTTT. It specifies CASSERGGDQPQHF.

The chain is built from TRBV12-3 or TRBV12-4 and TRBJ1-1, with D tentatively TRBD1 (5 bases). V was clipped by 4 bases and J by 5 bases, with 11 bases between them. CDR3 length: 13 amino acids. CDR3 in DNA: TGTGCCAGCAGTTCCGCGGAGGGGACTGAAGCTTTCTTT. Translating gives CASSSAEGTEAFF.

In this sample, this clone turned up once. The chain links TRBV28 to TRBJ2-3; weak D call: TRBD2 (5 bases). Germline V gene lookup returns CDR1 MDHEN and CDR2 SYDVKM. The CDR3 sequence is 13 residues long. V gave up 10 bases and J gave up 2 bases, with 13 bases separating them. CDR3 coding DNA: TGTGCCATCAACGGGGTATACACAGATACGCAGTATTTT. Encoded protein: CAINGVYTDTQYF.

The chain employs TRBV13 and TRBJ2-3; D is undetermined. Germline V gives CDR1 PRHDT, CDR2 FYEKMQ (reference sequence). The V end lost 5 bases, the J end lost 0 bases, and 15 bases lay between the germline ends. This CDR3 contains 16 residues. The CDR3 DNA reads as TGTGCCAGCAGCCTGCCCCAGTCACCTAGCACAGATACGCAGTATTTT. This encodes CASSLPQSPSTDTQYF.

The rearrangement joins TRBV2 to TRBJ1-4; 9 nucleotides agree with TRBD1. Trimming took 5 bases from V and 8 from J; bases not matched to a gene: 6. CDR3 size: 14 residues. CDR1 and CDR2 (germline): SNHLY, FYNNEI. CDR3 DNA: TGTGCCAGCAGTTTCGGGACAGGGAGGGAAAAACTGTTTTTT. Translating gives CASSFGTGREKLFF.

This rearrangement joins TRBV7-2 to TRBJ1-1; D ambiguous. The CDR3 consists of 16 residues. V was trimmed by 5 bases and J by 5 bases, leaving 21 bases between them. Germline V gene data show CDR1 as SGHTA and CDR2 as FQGNSA. The CDR3 DNA is TGTGCCAGCAGCCCCGCAGGTCGTGGGCCTGGGACTGAAGCTTTCTTT. Amino acids: CASSPAGRGPGTEAFF. The full variable domain, with the rest looked up from reference TRBV7-2 and TRBJ1-1, is GAGVSQSPSNKVTEKGKDVELRCDPISGHTALYWYRQSLGQGLEFLIYFQGNSAPDKSGLPSDRFSAERTGGSVSTLTIQRTQQEDSAVYLCASSPAGRGPGTEAFFGQGTRLTVV.

The rearrangement joins TRBV7-3 to TRBJ2-1; 9 nucleotides agree with TRBD1. Germline V CDR1 and CDR2: SGHTA, FQGTGA. V was clipped by 5 bases and J by 3 bases; unmatched bases: 5. The CDR3 loop spans 15 amino acids. The CDR3 DNA reads as TGTGCCAGCAGCCGGGGGACAGGGCGCTACAATGAGCAGTTCTTC. Encoded protein: CASSRGTGRYNEQFF.

The chain employs TRBV3-1 (or the pseudogene TRBV3-2) and TRBJ1-1, with D possibly being TRBD1 (5 bases). In germline, CDR1 is LGHDT, CDR2 YNNKEL (reference sequence). V lost 5 bases and J 3 bases, leaving 7 bases between the germline ends. This CDR3 has 12 amino acids. CDR3 sequence (DNA): TGTGCCAGCAGCGGGGGGTACACTGAAGCTTTCTTT. As protein: CASSGGYTEAFF.

The chain recombines TRBV20-1 with TRBJ2-7; D remains unclear. CDR3 length: 11 residues. Deletions cut 0 bases from V and 4 bases from J, with 4 bases between. Germline loops: CDR1 DFQATT, CDR2 SNEGSKA (reference sequence). The CDR3 DNA is TGCAGTGCTAGAGACCCTTACGAGCAGTACTTC. As protein: CSARDPYEQYF.

This clone was recorded a few times. This chain connects TRBV6-5 to TRBJ1-1; 10 positions agree with TRBD1. The length of the CDR3 is 14 residues. Per germline, CDR1 MNHEY and CDR2 SVGAGI. J gave up 4 bases and V 4 bases, and 3 bases lay outside the gene matches. The CDR3 DNA reads as TGTGCCAGCAGTTTCGGGACAGGGGTCACTGAAGCTTTCTTT. Encoded protein: CASSFGTGVTEAFF.

The genes are TRBV9 and TRBJ1-4; D is undetermined. From germline, CDR1 is SGDLS and CDR2 YYNGEE. The CDR3 loop spans 16 amino acids. V shed 0 bases and J shed 5 bases, with 14 bases lying between them. In DNA, the CDR3 is TGTGCCAGCAGCGTAGCGCCCGATCCTAAAAATGAAAAACTGTTTTTT. Its protein product is CASSVAPDPKNEKLFF.

The chain has TRBV19 and TRBJ2-5, with a tentative D call TRBD1 (6 bases). Germline assignment: CDR1 LNHDA and CDR2 SQIVND (reference sequence). This CDR3 is 16 amino acids long. The V end was cut by 1 base, the J end by 1 base, with 13 bases between. This CDR3 is CASSIGHREIQETQYF. CDR3 nucleotides: TGTGCCAGTAGTATAGGTCACAGGGAGATCCAAGAGACCCAGTACTTC.

This sequence joins TRBV7-8 and TRBJ1-2; D is possibly TRBD1 (5 bases). Germline loops: CDR1 SGHVS, CDR2 FQNEAQ. CDR3 length: 15 residues. Trimming took off 5 bases at V and 6 bases at J, with 19 bases between the two ends. This CDR3 is CASSPAEAIQDGYTF. The CDR3, as DNA: TGTGCCAGCAGCCCTGCGGAAGCCATACAGGATGGCTACACCTTC. The variable domain in full, with the rest retrieved from reference TRBV7-8 and TRBJ1-2, is GAGVSQSPRYKVAKRGQDVALRCDPISGHVSLFWYQQALGQGPEFLTYFQNEAQLDKSGLPSDRFFAERPEGSVSTLKIQRTQQEDSAVYLCASSPAEAIQDGYTFGSGTRLTVV.

V usage is TRBV18 and J usage is TRBJ2-1; D might be TRBD1 (6 bases). Germline V CDR1 and CDR2: KGHSH, LQKENI. V was shortened by 1 base and J by 5 bases, with 15 bases between the two germline ends. The length of the CDR3 is 16 residues. The DNA of the CDR3 is TGTGCCAGCTCACCACAGGGGAGACAGGTAAACAATGAGCAGTTCTTC. Its translation: CASSPQGRQVNNEQFF. Filled out from reference TRBV18 and TRBJ2-1, the complete variable domain reads NAGVMQNPRHLVRRRGQEARLRCSPMKGHSHVYWYRQLPEEGLKFMVYLQKENIIDESGMPKERFSAEFPKEGPSILRIQQVVRGDSAAYFCASSPQGRQVNNEQFFGPGTRLTVL.

This CDR3 reads CASSGRGQGAENIQYF. The CDR3 nucleotides are TGTGCCAGCAGTGGCCGGGGACAGGGGGCCGAAAACATTCAGTACTTC. V usage is TRBV6-1 and J usage is TRBJ2-4; TRBD1 matches at 12 bases. Germline V lookup: CDR1 MNHNS, CDR2 SASEGT. This CDR3 is built from 16 residues. V lost 4 bases and J lost 5; bases outside the gene matches: 6.

V and J are TRBV7-2 and TRBJ1-5; 7 positions match TRBD1. The CDR3 is 14 amino acids. After removal of 5 bases from V and 2 bases from J, the junction contained 3 bases not matched to a gene. Germline loops: CDR1 SGHTA, CDR2 FQGNSA. The chain's CDR3 is CASSVQGGNQPQHF. The CDR3, as DNA: TGTGCCAGCAGCGTGCAGGGGGGCAATCAGCCCCAGCATTTT.

The chain employs TRBV19 and TRBJ2-1, with a weak D call TRBD1 (7 bases). Germline V lookup: CDR1 LNHDA, CDR2 SQIVND (reference sequence). CDR3 size: 14 residues. V was clipped by 8 bases and J by 1 base, with 12 bases between them. The CDR3 DNA follows: TGTGCCAGTCACAGGGGACTTTCCTACAATGAGCAGTTCTTC. Amino acid sequence: CASHRGLSYNEQFF.

V gene TRBV7-9 combines with J gene TRBJ1-1; 7 nucleotides line up with TRBD1. CDR1 SEHNR and CDR2 FQNEAQ come from the germline V gene (reference sequence). Trimming at V came to 2 bases and at J to 5 bases, leaving 5 bases not matched to a gene. The CDR3 has 14 amino acids. CDR3 residues: CASSLYQGETEAFF. The CDR3 coding sequence is TGTGCCAGCAGCTTATACCAGGGGGAAACTGAAGCTTTCTTT.

The chain carries TRBV3-1 (or the pseudogene TRBV3-2) and TRBJ2-5; weak D call: TRBD1 (6 bases). With 5 bases removed from V and 8 bases from J, the gap between germline ends came to 12 bases. Germline CDR1 reads LGHDT; CDR2 reads YNNKEL (reference sequence). This CDR3 contains 12 residues. CDR3 amino acids: CASSGHRETQYF. CDR3 DNA: TGTGCCAGCAGCGGACACAGGGAAACCCAGTACTTC.

This clone has a single count. CDR3 DNA: TGTGCCAGCTCCCTTGAGAGGTCCCGAAGGAACACTGAAGCTTTCTTT. Translation: CASSLERSRRNTEAFF. The V call is TRBV28, the J call TRBJ1-1; D gene unclear. V dropped 8 bases and J dropped 1 base, with 20 bases sitting between them. The CDR3 length is 16 residues. CDR1 and CDR2 from the germline V gene are MDHEN and SYDVKM. The whole variable domain, filled in from reference TRBV28 and TRBJ1-1, reads DVKVTQSSRYLVKRTGEKVFLECVQDMDHENMFWYRQDPGLGLRLIYFSYDVKMKEKGDIPEGYSVSREKKERFSLILESASTNQTSMYLCASSLERSRRNTEAFFGQGTRLTVV.